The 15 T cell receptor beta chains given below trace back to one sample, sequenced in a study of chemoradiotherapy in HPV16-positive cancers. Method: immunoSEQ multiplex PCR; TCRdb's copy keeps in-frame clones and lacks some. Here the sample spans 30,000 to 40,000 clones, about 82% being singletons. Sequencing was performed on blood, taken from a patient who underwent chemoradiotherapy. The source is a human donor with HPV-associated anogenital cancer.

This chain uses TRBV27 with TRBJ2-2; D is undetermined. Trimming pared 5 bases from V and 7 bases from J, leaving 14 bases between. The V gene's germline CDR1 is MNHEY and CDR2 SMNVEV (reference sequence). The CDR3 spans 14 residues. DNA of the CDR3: TGTGCCAGCAGTGCGACAAAACGTGACGGGGAGCTGTTTTTT. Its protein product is CASSATKRDGELFF.

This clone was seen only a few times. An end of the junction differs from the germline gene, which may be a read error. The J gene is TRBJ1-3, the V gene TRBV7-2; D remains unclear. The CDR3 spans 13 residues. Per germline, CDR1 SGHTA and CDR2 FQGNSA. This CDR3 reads CASSIGEGSTIYF. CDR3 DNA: TGTGCCAGCAGCATCGGTGAGGGAAGCACCATATATTTT.

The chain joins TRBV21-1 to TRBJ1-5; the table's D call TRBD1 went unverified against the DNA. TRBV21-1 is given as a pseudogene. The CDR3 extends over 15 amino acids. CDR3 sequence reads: CASSKQGRHNQPQHF. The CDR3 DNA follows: TGTGCCAGCAGCAAACAGGGCAGACACAATCAGCCCCAGCATTTT.

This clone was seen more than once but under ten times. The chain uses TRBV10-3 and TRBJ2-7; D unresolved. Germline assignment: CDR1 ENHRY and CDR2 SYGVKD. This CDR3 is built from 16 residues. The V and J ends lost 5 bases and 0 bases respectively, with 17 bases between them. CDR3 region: CAISYTLLRSSYEQYF. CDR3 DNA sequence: TGTGCCATCAGTTACACCCTTCTCAGAAGCTCCTACGAGCAGTACTTC.

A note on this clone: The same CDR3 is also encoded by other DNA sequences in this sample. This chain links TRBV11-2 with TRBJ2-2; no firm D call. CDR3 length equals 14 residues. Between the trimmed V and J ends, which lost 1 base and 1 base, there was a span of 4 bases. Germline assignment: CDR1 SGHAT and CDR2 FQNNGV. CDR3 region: CASSLGQNTGELFF. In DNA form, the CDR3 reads TGTGCCAGCAGCTTAGGGCAGAACACCGGGGAGCTGTTTTTT.

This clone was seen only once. The CDR3 nucleotides read TGTGCCAGCAGCGTTACTGGAGGGGACCATTGGGAGACTGAAGCTTTCTTT. Its protein product is CASSVTGGDHWETEAFF. V usage is TRBV9 and J usage is TRBJ1-1, with D perhaps matching TRBD1 (5 bases). Trimming pared 2 bases from V and 5 bases from J, leaving 22 bases between. The germline V gene encodes CDR1 SGDLS and CDR2 YYNGEE. The CDR3 is 17 residues long. Filled out from reference TRBV9 and TRBJ1-1, the complete variable domain reads DSGVTQTPKHLITATGQRVTLRCSPRSGDLSVYWYQQSLDQGLQFLIQYYNGEERAKGNILERFSAQQFPDLHSELNLSSLELGDSALYFCASSVTGGDHWETEAFFGQGTRLTVV.

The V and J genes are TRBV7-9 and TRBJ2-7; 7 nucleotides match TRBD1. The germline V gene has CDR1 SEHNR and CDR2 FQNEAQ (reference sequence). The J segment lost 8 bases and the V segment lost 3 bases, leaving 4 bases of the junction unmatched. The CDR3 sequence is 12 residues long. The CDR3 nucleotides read TGTGCCAGCAGCTTCAGGGGGTCAAAGCAGTACTTC. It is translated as CASSFRGSKQYF.

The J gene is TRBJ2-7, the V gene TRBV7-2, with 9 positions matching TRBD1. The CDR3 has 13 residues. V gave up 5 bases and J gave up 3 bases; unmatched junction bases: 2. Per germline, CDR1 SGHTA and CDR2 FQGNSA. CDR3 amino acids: CASSTTGGYEQYF. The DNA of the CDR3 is TGTGCCAGCAGCACGACAGGGGGCTACGAGCAGTACTTC. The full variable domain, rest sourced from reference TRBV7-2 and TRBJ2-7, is GAGVSQSPSNKVTEKGKDVELRCDPISGHTALYWYRQSLGQGLEFLIYFQGNSAPDKSGLPSDRFSAERTGGSVSTLTIQRTQQEDSAVYLCASSTTGGYEQYFGPGTRLTVT.

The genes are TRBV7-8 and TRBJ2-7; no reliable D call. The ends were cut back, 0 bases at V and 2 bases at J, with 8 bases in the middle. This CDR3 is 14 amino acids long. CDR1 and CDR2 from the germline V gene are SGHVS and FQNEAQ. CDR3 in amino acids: CASSLAAGPYEQYF. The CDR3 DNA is TGTGCCAGCAGCTTAGCGGCAGGACCCTACGAGCAGTACTTC. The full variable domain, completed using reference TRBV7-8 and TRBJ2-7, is GAGVSQSPRYKVAKRGQDVALRCDPISGHVSLFWYQQALGQGPEFLTYFQNEAQLDKSGLPSDRFFAERPEGSVSTLKIQRTQQEDSAVYLCASSLAAGPYEQYFGPGTRLTVT.

The CDR3 DNA reads as TGTGCCAGCAGCTCAGGACAGGGGAGAGAGACCCAGTACTTC. Amino acids: CASSSGQGRETQYF. J is TRBJ2-5 and V is TRBV7-7; the match to TRBD1 covers 9 bases. This CDR3 has 14 residues. V shed 4 bases and J 4 bases; nucleotides not matched to a gene: 4. Germline V gene lookup returns CDR1 SSHAT and CDR2 FNYEAQ (reference sequence).

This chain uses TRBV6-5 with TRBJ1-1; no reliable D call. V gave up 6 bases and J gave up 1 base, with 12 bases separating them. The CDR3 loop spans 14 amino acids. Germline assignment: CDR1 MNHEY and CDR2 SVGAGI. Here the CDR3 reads CASRGGLGNTEAFF. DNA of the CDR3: TGTGCCAGCAGGGGAGGACTGGGGAACACTGAAGCTTTCTTT.

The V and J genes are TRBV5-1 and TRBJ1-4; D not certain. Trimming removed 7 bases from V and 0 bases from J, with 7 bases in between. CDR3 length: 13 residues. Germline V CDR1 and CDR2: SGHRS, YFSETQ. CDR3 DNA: TGCGCCAGCGCCGCATCAACTAATGAAAAACTGTTTTTT. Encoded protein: CASAASTNEKLFF.

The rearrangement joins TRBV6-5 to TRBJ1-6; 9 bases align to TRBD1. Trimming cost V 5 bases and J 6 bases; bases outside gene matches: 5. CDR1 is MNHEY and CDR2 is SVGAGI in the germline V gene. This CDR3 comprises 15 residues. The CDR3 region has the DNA TGTGCCAGCAGTCAACAGGGGGCCGCTAATTCACCCCTCCACTTT. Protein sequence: CASSQQGAANSPLHF.

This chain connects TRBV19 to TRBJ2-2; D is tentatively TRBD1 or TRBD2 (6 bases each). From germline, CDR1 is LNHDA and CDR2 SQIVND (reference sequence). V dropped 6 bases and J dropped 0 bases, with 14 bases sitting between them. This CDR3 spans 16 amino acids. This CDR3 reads CASRNSGATNTGELFF. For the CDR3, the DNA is TGTGCCAGTAGGAACTCGGGGGCCACGAACACCGGGGAGCTGTTTTTT.

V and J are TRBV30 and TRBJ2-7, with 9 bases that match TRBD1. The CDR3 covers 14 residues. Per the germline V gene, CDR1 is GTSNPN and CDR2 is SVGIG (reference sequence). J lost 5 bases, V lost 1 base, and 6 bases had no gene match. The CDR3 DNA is TGTGCCTGGAGTGAATTGGGACAGGGAAACGAGCAGTACTTC. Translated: CAWSELGQGNEQYF.